Below, one T cell receptor (beta chain) is given with its context. Antigen specificity is unknown. The record originates from a study of T cell responses to AZD1222 COVID-19 vaccine. Study conclusions and caveats: Possibly, clonal diversity was underestimated; donors were largely white British and included more females. Following two doses of AZD1222, Spike-specific TCR breadth and depth rose.

Measured with immunoSEQ multiplex PCR; TCRdb has only the in-frame clones, and not every one. The sample holds 150,000 to 200,000 clones, roughly 87% seen once. The sequencing used peripheral blood, collected 28 days after the second AZD1222 dose. The TCR sequence derives from an adult who received the AZD1222 COVID-19 vaccine.

CDR3 residues: CASRKGSAAEAFF. The CDR3 DNA reads TGTGCCAGCAGAAAGGGTTCGGCCGCTGAAGCTTTCTTT. The genes are TRBV6-5 and TRBJ1-1; no firm D call. CDR1 is MNHEY, CDR2 SVGAGI, per germline. The CDR3 is 13 residues long. Between the trimmed V and J ends, which lost 6 bases and 6 bases, there was a span of 14 bases.